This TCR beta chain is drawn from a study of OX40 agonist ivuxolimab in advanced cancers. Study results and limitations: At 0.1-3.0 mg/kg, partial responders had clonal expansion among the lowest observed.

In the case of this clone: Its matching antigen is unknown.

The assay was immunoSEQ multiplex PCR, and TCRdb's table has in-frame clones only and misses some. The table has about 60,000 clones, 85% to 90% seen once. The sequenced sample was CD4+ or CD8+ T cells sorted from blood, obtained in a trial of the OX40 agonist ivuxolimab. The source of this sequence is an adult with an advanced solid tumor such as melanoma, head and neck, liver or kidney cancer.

The CDR3 loop reads CASSMGRRETQYF. The CDR3 nucleotides read TGTGCCAGTAGTATGGGCAGGCGGGAGACCCAGTACTTC. This sequence joins TRBV19 and TRBJ2-5, with D uncertain. The CDR3 length is 13 residues. Looked up from germline, CDR1 is LNHDA and CDR2 is SQIVND (reference sequence). V lost 3 bases to trimming and J lost 5 bases, with 10 bases between them.